The present T cell receptor beta chain was sequenced within a study of identical twins. In this sample, this clonotype turned up many times. The antigen remains unidentified. Notes on the study in general: The study drew conclusions from cross-sectional statistical analysis, not from following the same donors.

TCRdb re-called the 5' RACE reads through MiXCR, storing one row per CDR3 protein. Here the sample spans fewer than 350,000 distinct CDR3 sequences, 8% to 9% being singletons. The CDR3 extends over 14 amino acids. V was shortened by 4 bases and J by 4 bases, with 13 bases between the two germline ends. Germline assignment: CDR1 LGHDT and CDR2 YNNKEL (reference sequence). The data also belong to a second study, concerning yellow fever vaccine responses in identical twins.

Sequencing input: memory (CD45RO+) T cells sorted from blood. The chain has TRBV3-1 and TRBJ1-2; tentative D call: TRBD1 (6 bases). This TCR was sampled from a woman aged 18-30 years in good health. CDR3 sequence (DNA): TGTGCCAGCAGCCCCCGTGGGGGCACCTATGGCTACACCTTC. This gives the protein CASSPRGGTYGYTF.